A selection of T cell receptor beta chains follows, all from one sample in a study of beta chain features in type 1 diabetes. Only in-frame clones appear in the TCRdb table, and some are missing; sequencing was by immunoSEQ multiplex PCR. The repertoire holds 330,000 or so clones, with 15% to 20% as singletons. Sequenced: naive CD4+ T cells from blood. The receptors here all came from a young woman in good health. Each CDR3 is given with its conserved first and last residue. D genes are given only for firm matches. Not all rows give a size; the values are once, few, many and, for expanded clones, a class.

clone size: few; J gene: TRBJ2-3; D gene: NA; V gene: TRBV27; CDR3 protein: CASTPGSQGNTQYF; CDR3 DNA: TGTGCCAGCACCCCCGGCTCACAGGGAAATACGCAGTATTTT
clone size: NA; J gene: TRBJ1-2; D gene: NA; V gene: TRBV7-9; CDR3 protein: CASSSELDYGYTF; CDR3 DNA: TGTGCCAGCAGCTCCGAGTTGGACTATGGCTACACCTTC
clone size: NA; J gene: TRBJ2-7; D gene: NA; V gene: TRBV14; CDR3 protein: CASSRFGTYEQYF; CDR3 DNA: TGTGCCAGCAGCCGCTTCGGGACCTACGAGCAGTACTTC
clone size: NA; J gene: TRBJ2-3; D gene: TRBD1; V gene: TRBV30; CDR3 protein: CAWSRPTGVIGDTQYF; CDR3 DNA: TGTGCCTGGAGTCGCCCCACAGGGGTTATAGGAGATACGCAGTATTTT
clone size: NA; J gene: TRBJ2-3; D gene: NA; V gene: TRBV7-2; CDR3 protein: CASSLESTTDTQYF; CDR3 DNA: TGTGCCAGCAGCTTAGAATCGACAACCGATACGCAGTATTTT
clone size: few; J gene: TRBJ2-5; D gene: TRBD2; V gene: TRBV4-2; CDR3 protein: CASSPGLAGTETQYF; CDR3 DNA: TGTGCCAGCAGCCCTGGACTAGCGGGAACAGAGACCCAGTACTTC
clone size: NA; J gene: TRBJ2-2; D gene: TRBD2; V gene: TRBV7-2; CDR3 protein: CASTRTSGRFNTGELFF; CDR3 DNA: TGTGCCAGCACCCGGACTAGCGGGAGGTTTAACACCGGGGAGCTGTTTTTT
clone size: NA; J gene: TRBJ1-3; D gene: NA; V gene: TRBV30; CDR3 protein: CAWSVLLPGGTIYF; CDR3 DNA: TGTGCCTGGAGTGTACTACTCCCCGGGGGCACCATATATTTT
clone size: NA; J gene: TRBJ1-2; D gene: NA; V gene: TRBV6-4; CDR3 protein: CASSDDSRLLYGYTF; CDR3 DNA: TGTGCCAGCAGTGATGACAGCCGCCTACTCTATGGCTACACCTTC
clone size: NA; J gene: TRBJ2-5; D gene: TRBD1; V gene: TRBV6-6; CDR3 protein: CASSRGQGQETQYF; CDR3 DNA: TGTGCCAGCAGCCGAGGACAGGGGCAAGAGACCCAGTACTTC
clone size: few; J gene: TRBJ2-1; D gene: TRBD2; V gene: TRBV6-1; CDR3 protein: CASSGGLAGQSSYNEQFF; CDR3 DNA: TGTGCCAGCAGTGGGGGACTAGCGGGCCAAAGCTCCTACAATGAGCAGTTCTTC
clone size: NA; J gene: TRBJ2-1; D gene: TRBD1; V gene: TRBV30; CDR3 protein: CAWIYKGAVNEQFF; CDR3 DNA: TGTGCCTGGATTTACAAGGGGGCGGTAAATGAGCAGTTCTTC
clone size: NA; J gene: TRBJ1-2; D gene: TRBD1; V gene: TRBV18; CDR3 protein: CASSPIDRGIDYTF; CDR3 DNA: TGTGCCAGCTCACCCATAGACAGGGGAATTGACTACACCTTC
clone size: NA; J gene: TRBJ2-1; D gene: TRBD2; V gene: TRBV7-6; CDR3 protein: CASSLGLAENNEQFF; CDR3 DNA: TGTGCCAGCAGCTTAGGGCTAGCGGAGAACAATGAGCAGTTCTTC
clone size: few; J gene: TRBJ1-1; D gene: NA; V gene: TRBV29-1; CDR3 protein: CSFRQSNTEAFF; CDR3 DNA: TGCAGCTTCCGACAGAGCAACACTGAAGCTTTCTTT
clone size: few; J gene: TRBJ2-7; D gene: TRBD1; V gene: TRBV18; CDR3 protein: CASSLRQGPSYEQYF; CDR3 DNA: TGTGCCAGCTCACTCCGACAGGGGCCTTCCTACGAGCAGTACTTC
clone size: few; J gene: TRBJ1-1; D gene: TRBD1; V gene: TRBV20-1; CDR3 protein: CSAPDRGIVFF; CDR3 DNA: TGCAGTGCTCCGGACAGGGGTATTGTTTTCTTT
clone size: NA; J gene: TRBJ2-6; D gene: NA; V gene: TRBV30; CDR3 protein: CAWSSGVAGANVLTF; CDR3 DNA: TGTGCCTGGAGCTCAGGGGTGGCCGGGGCCAACGTCCTGACTTTC
clone size: once; J gene: TRBJ2-1; D gene: NA; V gene: TRBV6-6; CDR3 protein: CASSLSDFYNEQFF; CDR3 DNA: TGTGCCAGCAGTCTTTCCGACTTTTACAATGAGCAGTTCTTC
clone size: NA; J gene: TRBJ2-7; D gene: TRBD2; V gene: TRBV27; CDR3 protein: CASSASGRASYEQYF; CDR3 DNA: TGTGCCAGCAGTGCCAGCGGGAGGGCCTCCTACGAGCAGTACTTC
clone size: few; J gene: TRBJ1-5; D gene: NA; V gene: TRBV6-6; CDR3 protein: CASSYSPDQPQHF; CDR3 DNA: TGTGCCAGCAGTTACTCACCGGATCAGCCCCAGCATTTT
clone size: NA; J gene: TRBJ2-3; D gene: NA; V gene: TRBV14; CDR3 protein: CASSQASSTDTQYF; CDR3 DNA: TGTGCCAGCAGCCAAGCGTCTAGCACAGATACGCAGTATTTT
clone size: NA; J gene: TRBJ2-7; D gene: NA; V gene: TRBV9; CDR3 protein: CASSVAGQGGYEQYF; CDR3 DNA: TGTGCCAGCAGCGTAGCGGGTCAGGGGGGATACGAGCAGTACTTC
clone size: few; J gene: TRBJ2-7; D gene: TRBD1; V gene: TRBV29-1; CDR3 protein: CSAGQEGEQYF; CDR3 DNA: TGCAGCGCCGGACAGGAAGGCGAGCAGTACTTC
clone size: few; J gene: TRBJ2-5; D gene: TRBD2; V gene: TRBV4-2; CDR3 protein: CASSQVLSGRGETQYF; CDR3 DNA: TGTGCCAGCAGCCAAGTTCTGAGCGGGAGAGGAGAGACCCAGTACTTC
clone size: few; J gene: TRBJ2-5; D gene: NA; V gene: TRBV18; CDR3 protein: CASSPTSQETQYF; CDR3 DNA: TGTGCCAGCTCACCTACTAGTCAAGAGACCCAGTACTTC
clone size: NA; J gene: TRBJ2-6; D gene: TRBD1; V gene: TRBV7-9; CDR3 protein: CASSSMRTRGTGANVLTF; CDR3 DNA: TGTGCCAGCAGCTCGATGCGGACCAGGGGGACCGGGGCCAACGTCCTGACTTTC
clone size: few; J gene: TRBJ2-7; D gene: NA; V gene: TRBV15; CDR3 protein: CATSRGTEGEQYF; CDR3 DNA: TGTGCCACCAGCAGAGGGACTGAGGGTGAGCAGTACTTC
clone size: few; J gene: TRBJ2-1; D gene: TRBD2; V gene: TRBV9; CDR3 protein: CASSVSGTSATNEQFF; CDR3 DNA: TGTGCCAGCAGCGTTTCCGGGACTAGCGCAACCAATGAGCAGTTCTTC
clone size: NA; J gene: TRBJ2-1; D gene: TRBD2; V gene: TRBV9; CDR3 protein: CASSVGLAGNNEQFF; CDR3 DNA: TGTGCCAGCAGCGTGGGACTAGCGGGAAACAATGAGCAGTTCTTC
clone size: NA; J gene: TRBJ1-5; D gene: NA; V gene: TRBV6-5; CDR3 protein: CASSYSAQNNQPQHF; CDR3 DNA: TGTGCCAGCAGTTACAGCGCGCAGAACAATCAGCCCCAGCATTTT
clone size: few; J gene: TRBJ1-5; D gene: NA; V gene: TRBV4-2; CDR3 protein: CASSQTSGGLSSINQPQHF; CDR3 DNA: TGTGCCAGCAGCCAAACTTCGGGGGGACTTTCCAGCATTAATCAGCCCCAGCATTTT
clone size: NA; J gene: TRBJ1-2; D gene: TRBD1; V gene: TRBV7-2; CDR3 protein: CASSLDRANYGYTF; CDR3 DNA: TGTGCCAGCAGCCTGGACAGGGCAAACTATGGCTACACCTTC
clone size: few; J gene: TRBJ2-3; D gene: TRBD2; V gene: TRBV4-1; CDR3 protein: CASSQDLSSGGIGTQYF; CDR3 DNA: TGCGCCAGCAGCCAAGATCTGTCCAGCGGGGGAATCGGTACGCAGTATTTT